Sequencing of this T cell receptor (beta chain) was carried out in a study of cytomegalovirus exposure and HLA in healthy donors. Primers included in the PCR were 60 Vbeta and 13 Jbeta primers. Assay used: immunoSEQ multiplex PCR; TCRdb lists only in-frame clones, some missing. This table has about 120,000 clones, about 83% appearing once. CDR3 length: 15 amino acids. V lost 6 bases and J 3 bases, leaving 15 bases between the germline ends. CDR1 and CDR2 (germline): SNHLY, FYNNEI. In the case of this clone: Its antigen is undetermined.

Points from the study as a whole: Three CMV-associated chains were confirmed in vitro to be specific for CMV antigens. An analysis done earlier found most TCR beta V segments productive about 87% or about 30% of the time.

The sample consisted of PBMCs. The TCR was taken from a woman aged 40 to 49 in good health and CMV-seropositive. The V call is TRBV2, the J call TRBJ1-5, with D unclear. The CDR3 sequence: CASSATLYPNQPQHF. Here the CDR3 DNA reads TGTGCCAGCAGCGCCACCCTATACCCCAATCAGCCCCAGCATTTT. The full variable domain, completed using reference TRBV2 and TRBJ1-5, is EPEVTQTPSHQVTQMGQEVILRCVPISNHLYFYWYRQILGQKVEFLVSFYNNEISEKSEIFDDQFSVERPDGSNFTLKIRSTKLEDSAMYFCASSATLYPNQPQHFGDGTRLSIL.